The 26 T cell receptor beta chains in this list originate from one sample, sequenced in a study of blood T cell repertoires in COVID-19. Sequenced by immunoSEQ multiplex PCR; TCRdb stores in-frame clones only, minus some. The table lists just over 650,000 clones, more than 80% of them singletons. The source material was peripheral blood. These receptors all come from a woman younger than 35 with acute or convalescent COVID-19.

This clone was counted once. This chain links TRBV7-9 with TRBJ2-1; possible D gene TRBD2, 6 bases. The CDR3 is 15 amino acids. CDR1 is SEHNR and CDR2 is FQNEAQ in the germline V gene (reference sequence). V was clipped by 3 bases and J by 8 bases, with 17 bases between them. This chain's CDR3 is CASSLEGILIDEQFF. DNA for the CDR3: TGTGCCAGCAGCTTGGAGGGTATTCTCATCGATGAGCAGTTCTTC.

This chain joins TRBV6-5 and TRBJ2-1; D is uncertain. V was cut by 3 bases and J by 2 bases, with 14 bases left in between. Germline V gene lookup returns CDR1 MNHEY and CDR2 SVGAGI. The CDR3 length is 16 residues. The CDR3: CASSYTSGLAYNEQFF. In DNA, the CDR3 is TGTGCCAGCAGTTATACCTCAGGTTTGGCCTACAATGAGCAGTTCTTC.

In this sample, this clone turned up a few times. The chain is built from TRBV6-5 and TRBJ1-6; D ambiguous. Trimming cost V 10 bases and J 0 bases, with 10 bases left between them. Germline loops: CDR1 MNHEY, CDR2 SVGAGI. The CDR3 is made up of 14 amino acids. The DNA of the CDR3 is TGTGCCACCACCCGGAGCTCCTATAATTCACCCCTCCACTTT. Translated, it gives CATTRSSYNSPLHF.

This chain connects TRBV19 to TRBJ2-1, with 7 bases fitting TRBD1. V was clipped by 6 bases and J by 3 bases; unmatched bases: 5. This CDR3 is built from 14 residues. Germline CDR1 is LNHDA and CDR2 is SQIVND (reference sequence). The CDR3 here is CASRDRAGYNEQFF. For the CDR3, the DNA is TGTGCCAGTAGAGACAGGGCGGGCTACAATGAGCAGTTCTTC.

The J gene is TRBJ2-5, the V gene TRBV21-1; the listed D gene, TRBD2, was not tested against the DNA. TRBV21-1 corresponds to a pseudogene. This CDR3 is built from 19 residues. The CDR3 reads CASSKAPTVRVPFQETQYF. The CDR3 bases are TGTGCCAGCAGCAAAGCACCCACGGTACGGGTACCCTTCCAAGAGACCCAGTACTTC.

This clone has just one count. The CDR3 DNA sequence: TGCGCCAGCAGCTTTTCTGCGGGACAGGGGTCCCTGAACTATGGCTACACCTTC. Residues: CASSFSAGQGSLNYGYTF. The rearrangement links TRBV5-1 to TRBJ1-2; 10 nucleotides agree with TRBD1. V gave up 2 bases and J gave up 2 bases; unmatched junction bases: 12. Germline CDR1 SGHRS, CDR2 YFSETQ. The CDR3 is 18 residues long.

This chain connects TRBV7-3 to TRBJ1-2, with 7 nucleotides matching TRBD1. V dropped 5 bases and J dropped 10; count of bases not matched to a gene: 10. The germline CDR1 and CDR2 sequences are SGHTA and FQGTGA. The CDR3 consists of 13 residues. The CDR3 protein is CASSLTTGTVYTF. The CDR3 DNA is TGTGCCAGCAGCCTTACAACCGGGACAGTCTACACCTTC.

The J gene is TRBJ1-2, the V gene TRBV29-1; D remains ambiguous. The CDR3 is 11 residues long. Germline V gene lookup returns CDR1 SQVTM and CDR2 ANQGSEA. The germline V and J ends were trimmed by 7 bases and 5 bases, with 11 bases remaining between them. CDR3 sequence (DNA): TGCAGCGGAACCGGCGGGTATGGCTACACCTTC. It specifies CSGTGGYGYTF.

This chain uses TRBV10-2 with TRBJ1-1, with 8 bases fitting TRBD1. The V and J ends lost 2 bases and 4 bases, in that order; junction bases with no gene match: 12. The CDR3 is made up of 17 amino acids. CDR1 and CDR2 from the germline V gene are WSHSY and SAAADI. The CDR3 protein is CASSEPGQAKGSTEAFF. DNA of the CDR3: TGCGCCAGCAGTGAGCCGGGACAGGCCAAGGGGAGCACTGAAGCTTTCTTT.

This clone was counted ten times or more. V usage is TRBV27 and J usage is TRBJ2-7; 9 positions match TRBD1. V gave up 4 bases and J gave up 3 bases; unmatched junction bases: 7. This CDR3 contains 15 residues. The germline V gene has CDR1 MNHEY and CDR2 SMNVEV (reference sequence). The DNA of the CDR3 is TGTGCCAGCAGTTGGGACAGGGACAGCCTCTACGAGCAGTACTTC. Its protein product is CASSWDRDSLYEQYF.

The rearrangement uses TRBV6-1 and TRBJ1-2; no clear D. The CDR3 has 13 residues. Looked up from germline, CDR1 is MNHNS and CDR2 is SASEGT. V dropped 3 bases and J dropped 5 bases, with 10 bases sitting between them. The CDR3 DNA reads TGTGCCAGCAGTGATCACGCAGGATATGGCTACACCTTC. Protein sequence: CASSDHAGYGYTF.

The rearrangement uses TRBV18 and TRBJ1-5; the D gene is possibly TRBD1 (6 bases). CDR1 and CDR2 from the germline V gene are KGHSH and LQKENI. The CDR3 totals 15 residues. Trimming shortened V by 5 bases and J by 4 bases, and 15 bases separated the two germline ends. The DNA of the CDR3 is TGTGCCAGCTCAATCTCAGGGGAGTTTAATCAGCCCCAGCATTTT. Its translation: CASSISGEFNQPQHF.

The chain carries TRBV12-5 and TRBJ1-3; D may be TRBD1 (6 bases). Trimming took 0 bases from V and 0 from J, leaving 21 bases between them. Germline V gene lookup returns CDR1 LGHNT and CDR2 FRNRAP. This CDR3 has 20 residues. The CDR3 reads CASGLVLVGGGTDSGNTIYF. CDR3 coding DNA: TGTGCTAGTGGTTTGGTATTGGTCGGGGGGGGCACGGACTCTGGAAACACCATATATTTT.

The CDR3 reads CASKNRGNNEKLFF. The CDR3 nucleotides are TGTGCCAGCAAGAACAGGGGAAATAATGAAAAACTGTTTTTT. The V gene is TRBV6-5, the J gene TRBJ1-4, with TRBD1 identical over 7 bases. Looked up from germline, CDR1 is MNHEY and CDR2 is SVGAGI. The CDR3 has 14 residues. The V segment lost 7 bases and the J segment 4 bases; nucleotides outside the gene matches: 6.

The table lists this clone with a few counts. The chain has TRBV4-3 and TRBJ2-6; maybe TRBD2 (5 bases). V dropped 2 bases and J dropped 2 bases, with 10 bases sitting between them. This CDR3 is 16 amino acids long. Germline assignment: CDR1 LGHNA and CDR2 YSLEER. CDR3 nucleotide sequence: TGCGCCAGCAGCCAAAACGGGATGGCTGGGGCCAACGTCCTGACTTTC. Protein sequence: CASSQNGMAGANVLTF.

The chain links TRBV19 to TRBJ1-1; TRBD1 matches at 8 bases. The CDR3 extends over 14 amino acids. V lost 8 bases and J lost 4; bases outside the gene matches: 9. CDR1 is LNHDA and CDR2 is SQIVND in the germline V gene (reference sequence). Here the CDR3 DNA reads TGTGCCAGTCGGCGAGACAGGGGTGGCACTGAAGCTTTCTTT. Protein sequence: CASRRDRGGTEAFF.

The rearrangement links TRBV5-1 to TRBJ1-3; TRBD1 might be the D (5 bases). There are 17 residues in the CDR3. The V and J ends lost 4 bases and 0 bases respectively, with 17 bases between them. From germline, CDR1 is SGHRS and CDR2 YFSETQ. This CDR3 is CASSLYWRGSSGNTIYF. The CDR3 bases are TGCGCCAGCAGCCTGTACTGGCGGGGGAGCTCTGGAAACACCATATATTTT.

The chain employs TRBV9 and TRBJ2-1; D might be TRBD2 (7 bases). Germline CDR1 reads SGDLS; CDR2 reads YYNGEE. V lost 0 bases, J lost 7 bases, and 20 bases lay in between. The CDR3 length is 17 residues. The CDR3 loop is CASSVATGGAPRNEQFF. CDR3 bases: TGTGCCAGCAGCGTAGCTACTGGGGGGGCCCCTCGGAATGAGCAGTTCTTC. Using reference TRBV9 and TRBJ2-1 for the parts outside the CDR3, the full variable domain is DSGVTQTPKHLITATGQRVTLRCSPRSGDLSVYWYQQSLDQGLQFLIQYYNGEERAKGNILERFSAQQFPDLHSELNLSSLELGDSALYFCASSVATGGAPRNEQFFGPGTRLTVL.

The chain is built from TRBV19 and TRBJ1-3; D is uncertain. The CDR3 extends over 14 amino acids. The germline gives CDR1 LNHDA, CDR2 SQIVND (reference sequence). V lost 9 bases, J lost 1 base, and 13 bases lay in between. The CDR3 DNA sequence: TGTGCCAGCCGAGAACTTAGTTCTGGAAACACCATATATTTT. Protein product: CASRELSSGNTIYF.

CDR3 in DNA: TGCAGCGTTGAACCCTCCGGGACAGTAACCTATGGCTACACCTTC. Protein: CSVEPSGTVTYGYTF. The chain carries TRBV29-1 and TRBJ1-2; TRBD1 matches 7 bases. The CDR3 is 15 residues long. Germline trimming cut 2 bases from V and 4 bases from J; bases unmatched to any gene: 10. Germline V CDR1 and CDR2: SQVTM, ANQGSEA.

DNA of the CDR3: TGTGCCAGCAGTTTGTGGGGACAGGGGATGACATACAATCAGCCCCAGCATTTT. Translated: CASSLWGQGMTYNQPQHF. The genes are TRBV27 and TRBJ1-5, with TRBD1 matching over 10 bases. This CDR3 is 18 amino acids long. Germline V gives CDR1 MNHEY, CDR2 SMNVEV (reference sequence). After removal of 3 bases from V and 3 bases from J, the junction contained 11 bases not matched to a gene.

V and J are TRBV4-1 and TRBJ1-1; D is perhaps TRBD1 (6 bases). Between the trimmed V and J ends, which lost 0 bases and 7 bases, there was a span of 12 bases. The CDR3 spans 14 residues. The V gene's germline CDR1 is MGHRA and CDR2 YSYEKL. The CDR3 region is CASSQEGGAIEAFF. The CDR3 nucleotides read TGCGCCAGCAGCCAAGAAGGGGGGGCTATTGAAGCTTTCTTT.

V usage is TRBV12-3 or TRBV12-4 and J usage is TRBJ1-5; a possible D gene is TRBD1 (5 bases). This CDR3 is built from 12 residues. V lost 5 bases and J lost 9, with 11 bases in between. The CDR3 region has the DNA TGTGCCAGCAGTCAATACACAGGGCCCCAGCATTTT. Protein product: CASSQYTGPQHF.

This clone was picked up one time. The rearrangement links TRBV7-3 to TRBJ2-1, with TRBD2 matching over 8 bases. Germline CDR1 reads SGHTA; CDR2 reads FQGTGA. This CDR3 has 16 residues. V gave up 3 bases and J gave up 0 bases; unmatched junction bases: 4. CDR3 sequence: CASSFGGTSSYNEQFF. The DNA of the CDR3 is TGTGCCAGCAGCTTCGGAGGGACTAGCTCCTACAATGAGCAGTTCTTC.

The rearrangement uses TRBV3-1 (or the pseudogene TRBV3-2) and TRBJ2-1, with D tentatively TRBD2 (6 bases). Germline values: CDR1 LGHDT, CDR2 YNNKEL (reference sequence). V lost 5 bases and J 3 bases, leaving 17 bases between the germline ends. The CDR3 contains 16 residues. CDR3 nucleotide sequence: TGTGCCAGCAGCTCCTTCTCGGGGGTTCACTACAATGAGCAGTTCTTC. Its translation: CASSSFSGVHYNEQFF.

The chain carries TRBV2 and TRBJ2-5; TRBD2 might be the D (6 bases). The length of the CDR3 is 15 residues. Looked up from germline, CDR1 is SNHLY and CDR2 is FYNNEI. Trimming took off 6 bases at V and 4 bases at J, with 18 bases between the two ends. The chain's CDR3 is CASSPLGLWGETQYF. Written as DNA, the CDR3 is TGTGCCAGCAGCCCCTTGGGACTTTGGGGAGAGACCCAGTACTTC.